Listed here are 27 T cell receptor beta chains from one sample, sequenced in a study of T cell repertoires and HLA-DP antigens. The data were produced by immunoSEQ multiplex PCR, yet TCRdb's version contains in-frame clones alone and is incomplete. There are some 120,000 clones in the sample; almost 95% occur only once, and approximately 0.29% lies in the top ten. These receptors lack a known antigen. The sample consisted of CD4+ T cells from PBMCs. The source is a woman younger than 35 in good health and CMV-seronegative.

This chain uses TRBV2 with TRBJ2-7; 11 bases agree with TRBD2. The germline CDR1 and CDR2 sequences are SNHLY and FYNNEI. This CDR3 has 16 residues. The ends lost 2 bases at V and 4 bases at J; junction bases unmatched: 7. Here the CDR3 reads CASSEPPSGRKYEQYF. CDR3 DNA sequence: TGTGCCAGCAGTGAACCGCCTAGCGGGAGGAAGTACGAGCAGTACTTC.

The chain's CDR3 is CASSPDRGHYNEQFF. As DNA, the CDR3 is TGTGCCAGCAGTCCTGACAGGGGGCACTACAATGAGCAGTTCTTC. V and J are TRBV28 and TRBJ2-1; the match to TRBD1 covers 10 bases. Germline CDR1 MDHEN, CDR2 SYDVKM. The ends lost 5 bases at V and 3 bases at J; junction bases unmatched: 4. This CDR3 is built from 15 residues. The variable domain in full, completed from reference TRBV28 and TRBJ2-1, reads DVKVTQSSRYLVKRTGEKVFLECVQDMDHENMFWYRQDPGLGLRLIYFSYDVKMKEKGDIPEGYSVSREKKERFSLILESASTNQTSMYLCASSPDRGHYNEQFFGPGTRLTVL.

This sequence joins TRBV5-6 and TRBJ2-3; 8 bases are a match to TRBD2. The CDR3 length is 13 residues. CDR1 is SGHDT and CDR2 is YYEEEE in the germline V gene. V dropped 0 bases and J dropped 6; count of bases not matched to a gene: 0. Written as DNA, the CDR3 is TGTGCCAGCAGCTTGGGACTAGCGGATACGCAGTATTTT. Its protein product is CASSLGLADTQYF. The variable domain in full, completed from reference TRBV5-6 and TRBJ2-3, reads DAGVTQSPTHLIKTRGQQVTLRCSPKSGHDTVSWYQQALGQGPQFIFQYYEEEERQRGNFPDRFSGHQFPNYSSELNVNALLLGDSALYLCASSLGLADTQYFGPGTRLTVL.

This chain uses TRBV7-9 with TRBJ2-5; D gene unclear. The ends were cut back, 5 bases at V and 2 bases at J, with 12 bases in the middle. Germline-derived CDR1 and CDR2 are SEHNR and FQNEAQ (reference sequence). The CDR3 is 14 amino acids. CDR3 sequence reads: CASSGKALQETQYF. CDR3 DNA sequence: TGTGCCAGCAGCGGAAAGGCATTACAAGAGACCCAGTACTTC.

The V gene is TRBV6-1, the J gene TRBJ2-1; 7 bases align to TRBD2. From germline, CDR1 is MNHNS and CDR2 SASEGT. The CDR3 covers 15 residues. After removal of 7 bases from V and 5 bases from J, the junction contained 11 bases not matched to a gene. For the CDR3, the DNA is TGTGCCAGCACCCAAGTGGCTAGCGGAAACAATGAGCAGTTCTTC. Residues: CASTQVASGNNEQFF.

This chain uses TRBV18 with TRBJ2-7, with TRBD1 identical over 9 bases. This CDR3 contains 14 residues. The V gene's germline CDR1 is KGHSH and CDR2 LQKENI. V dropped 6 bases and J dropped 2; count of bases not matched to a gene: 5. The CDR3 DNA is TGTGCCAGCTCGCTGGGGACAGGGACCTACGAGCAGTACGTC. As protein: CASSLGTGTYEQYV.

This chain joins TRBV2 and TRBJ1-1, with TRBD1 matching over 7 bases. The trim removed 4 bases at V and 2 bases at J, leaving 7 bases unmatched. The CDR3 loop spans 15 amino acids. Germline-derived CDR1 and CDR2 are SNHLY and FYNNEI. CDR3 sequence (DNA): TGTGCCAGCAGTGTAGGAAGGGGGCTAAACACTGAAGCTTTCTTT. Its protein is CASSVGRGLNTEAFF.

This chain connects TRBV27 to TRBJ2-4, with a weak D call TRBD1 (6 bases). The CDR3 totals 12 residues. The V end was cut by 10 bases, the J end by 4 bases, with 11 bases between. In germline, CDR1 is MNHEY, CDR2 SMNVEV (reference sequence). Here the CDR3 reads CATRTAKNIQYF. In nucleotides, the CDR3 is TGTGCCACGCGGACAGCTAAAAACATTCAGTACTTC.

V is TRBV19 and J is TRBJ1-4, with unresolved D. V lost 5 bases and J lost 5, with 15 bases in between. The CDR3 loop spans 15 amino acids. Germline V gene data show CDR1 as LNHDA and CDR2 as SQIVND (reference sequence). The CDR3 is CASSFRRSANEKLFF. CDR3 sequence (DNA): TGTGCCAGTAGTTTCAGGAGGTCGGCCAATGAAAAACTGTTTTTT.

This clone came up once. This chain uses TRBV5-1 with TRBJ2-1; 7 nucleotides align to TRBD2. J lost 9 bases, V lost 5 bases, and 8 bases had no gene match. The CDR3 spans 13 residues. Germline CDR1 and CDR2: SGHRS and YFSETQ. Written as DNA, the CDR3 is TGCGCCAGCAGAAACGCGGGAGCAAGTGAGCAGTTCTTC. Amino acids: CASRNAGASEQFF.

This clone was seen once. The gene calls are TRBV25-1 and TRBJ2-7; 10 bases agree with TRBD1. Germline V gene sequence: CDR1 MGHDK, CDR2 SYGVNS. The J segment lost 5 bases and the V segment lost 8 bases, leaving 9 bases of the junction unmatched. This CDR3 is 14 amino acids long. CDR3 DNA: TGTGCCAGCCTTCCGGGACAGGGGATCAACGAGCAGTACTTC. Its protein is CASLPGQGINEQYF.

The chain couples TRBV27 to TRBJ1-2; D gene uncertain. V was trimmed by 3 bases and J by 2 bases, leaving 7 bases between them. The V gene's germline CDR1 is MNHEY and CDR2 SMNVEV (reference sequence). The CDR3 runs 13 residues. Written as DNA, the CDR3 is TGTGCCAGCAGTTTCAAGGGCAACTATGGCTACACCTTC. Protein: CASSFKGNYGYTF.

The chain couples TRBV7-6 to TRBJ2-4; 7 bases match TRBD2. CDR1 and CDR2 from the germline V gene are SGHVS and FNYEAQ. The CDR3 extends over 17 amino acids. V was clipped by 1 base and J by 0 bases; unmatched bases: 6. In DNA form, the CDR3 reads TGTGCCAGCAGCTTAGGCCCAGGCGGGAGAGCCAAAAACATTCAGTACTTC. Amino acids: CASSLGPGGRAKNIQYF. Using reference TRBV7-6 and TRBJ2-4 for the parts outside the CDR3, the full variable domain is GAGVSQSPRYKVTKRGQDVALRCDPISGHVSLYWYRQALGQGPEFLTYFNYEAQQDKSGLPNDRFSAERPEGSISTLTIQRTEQRDSAMYRCASSLGPGGRAKNIQYFGAGTRLSVL.

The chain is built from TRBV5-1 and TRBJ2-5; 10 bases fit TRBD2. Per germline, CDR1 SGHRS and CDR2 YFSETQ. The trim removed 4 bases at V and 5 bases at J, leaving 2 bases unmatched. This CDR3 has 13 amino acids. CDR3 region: CASSTSGEETQYF. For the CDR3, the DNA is TGCGCCAGCAGCACTAGCGGGGAGGAGACCCAGTACTTC.

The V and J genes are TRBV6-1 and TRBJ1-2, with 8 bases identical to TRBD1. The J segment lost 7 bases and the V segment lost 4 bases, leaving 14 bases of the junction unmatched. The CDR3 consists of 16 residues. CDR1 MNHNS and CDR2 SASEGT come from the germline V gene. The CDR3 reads CASSARTGTGRAGYTF. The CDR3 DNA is TGTGCCAGCAGTGCAAGAACCGGGACAGGACGGGCTGGCTACACCTTC.

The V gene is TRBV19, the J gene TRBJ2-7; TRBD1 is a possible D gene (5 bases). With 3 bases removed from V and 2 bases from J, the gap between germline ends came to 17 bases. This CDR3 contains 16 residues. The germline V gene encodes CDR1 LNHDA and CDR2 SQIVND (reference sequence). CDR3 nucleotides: TGTGCCAGTAGTATTGGGAACCGGCAGGGCACCTACGAGCAGTACGTC. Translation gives CASSIGNRQGTYEQYV.

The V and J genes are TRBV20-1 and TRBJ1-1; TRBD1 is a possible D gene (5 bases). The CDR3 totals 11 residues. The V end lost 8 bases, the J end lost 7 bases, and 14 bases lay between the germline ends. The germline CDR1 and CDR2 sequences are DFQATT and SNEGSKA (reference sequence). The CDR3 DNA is TGCAGTCCTGATAGGGGTAGTGAAGCTTTCTTT. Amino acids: CSPDRGSEAFF.

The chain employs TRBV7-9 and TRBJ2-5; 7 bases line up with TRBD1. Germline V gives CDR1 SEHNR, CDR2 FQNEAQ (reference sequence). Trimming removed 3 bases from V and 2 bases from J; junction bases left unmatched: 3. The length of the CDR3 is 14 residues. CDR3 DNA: TGTGCCAGCAGCTTGGGGACAGTACAAGAGACCCAGTACTTC. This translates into CASSLGTVQETQYF.

For the CDR3, the DNA is TGTGCCAGCAGTGGACAGGGAAAAGAGACCCAGTACTTC. Translating gives CASSGQGKETQYF. The rearrangement joins TRBV2 to TRBJ2-5; 7 nucleotides line up with TRBD1. V lost 4 bases, J lost 3 bases, and 2 bases stayed unmatched. The CDR3 has 13 amino acids. Germline CDR1 is SNHLY and CDR2 is FYNNEI.

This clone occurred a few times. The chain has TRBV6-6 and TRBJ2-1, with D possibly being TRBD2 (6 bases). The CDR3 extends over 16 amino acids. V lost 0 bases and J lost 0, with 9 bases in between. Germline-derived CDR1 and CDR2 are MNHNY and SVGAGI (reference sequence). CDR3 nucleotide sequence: TGTGCCAGCAGTTACTCGCGGGGCAGCTCCTACAATGAGCAGTTCTTC. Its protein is CASSYSRGSSYNEQFF.

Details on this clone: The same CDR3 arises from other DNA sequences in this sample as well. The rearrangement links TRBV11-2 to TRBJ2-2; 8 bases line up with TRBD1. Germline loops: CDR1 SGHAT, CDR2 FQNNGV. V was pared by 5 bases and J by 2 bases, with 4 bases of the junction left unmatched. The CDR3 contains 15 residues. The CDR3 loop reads CASSPQGANTGELFF. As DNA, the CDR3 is TGTGCCAGCAGCCCTCAGGGGGCAAACACCGGGGAGCTGTTTTTT.

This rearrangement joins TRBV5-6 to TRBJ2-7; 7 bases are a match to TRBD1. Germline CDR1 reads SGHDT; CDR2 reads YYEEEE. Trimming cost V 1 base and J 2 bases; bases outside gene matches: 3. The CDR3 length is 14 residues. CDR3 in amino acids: CASSLRQGPYEQYV. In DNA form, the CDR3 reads TGTGCCAGCAGCTTGAGACAGGGTCCCTACGAGCAGTACGTC.

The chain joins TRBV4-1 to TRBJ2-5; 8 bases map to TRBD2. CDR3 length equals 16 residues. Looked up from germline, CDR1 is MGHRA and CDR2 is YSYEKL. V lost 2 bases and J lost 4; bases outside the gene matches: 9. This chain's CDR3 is CASSQKGLVVGETQYF. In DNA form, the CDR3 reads TGCGCCAGCAGCCAAAAGGGACTAGTCGTGGGAGAGACCCAGTACTTC.

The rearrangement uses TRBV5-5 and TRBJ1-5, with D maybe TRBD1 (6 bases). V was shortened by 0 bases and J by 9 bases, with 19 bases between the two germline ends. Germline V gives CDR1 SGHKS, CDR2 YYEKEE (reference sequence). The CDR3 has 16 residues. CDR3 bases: TGTGCCAGCAGCTTGGTAGGGGTCAGGGGCAGCGGGCCCCAGCATTTT. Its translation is CASSLVGVRGSGPQHF.

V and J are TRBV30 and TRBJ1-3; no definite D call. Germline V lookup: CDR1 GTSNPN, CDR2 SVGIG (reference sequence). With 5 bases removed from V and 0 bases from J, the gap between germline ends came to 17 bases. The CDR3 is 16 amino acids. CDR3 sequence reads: CAWRPKPSPSGNTIYF. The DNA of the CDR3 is TGTGCCTGGCGCCCCAAACCTTCTCCCTCTGGAAACACCATATATTTT. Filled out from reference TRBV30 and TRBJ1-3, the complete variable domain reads SQTIHQWPATLVQPVGSPLSLECTVEGTSNPNLYWYRQAAGRGLQLLFYSVGIGQISSEVPQNLSASRPQDRQFILSSKKLLLSDSGFYLCAWRPKPSPSGNTIYFGEGSWLTVV.

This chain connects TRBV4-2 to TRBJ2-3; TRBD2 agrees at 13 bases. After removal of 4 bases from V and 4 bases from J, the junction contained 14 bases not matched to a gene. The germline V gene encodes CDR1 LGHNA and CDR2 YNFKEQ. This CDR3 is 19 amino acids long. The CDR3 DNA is TGTGCCAGCAGCCGCGGACTAGCGGGAGTGGGGGTTGGCGCAGATACGCAGTATTTT. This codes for CASSRGLAGVGVGADTQYF.

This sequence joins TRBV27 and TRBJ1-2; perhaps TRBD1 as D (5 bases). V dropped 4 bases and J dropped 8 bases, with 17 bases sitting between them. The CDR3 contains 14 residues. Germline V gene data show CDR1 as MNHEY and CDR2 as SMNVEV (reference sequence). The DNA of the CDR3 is TGTGCCAGCAGTTCCAAGTCCCAGGGATCCGGCTACACCTTC. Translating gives CASSSKSQGSGYTF.